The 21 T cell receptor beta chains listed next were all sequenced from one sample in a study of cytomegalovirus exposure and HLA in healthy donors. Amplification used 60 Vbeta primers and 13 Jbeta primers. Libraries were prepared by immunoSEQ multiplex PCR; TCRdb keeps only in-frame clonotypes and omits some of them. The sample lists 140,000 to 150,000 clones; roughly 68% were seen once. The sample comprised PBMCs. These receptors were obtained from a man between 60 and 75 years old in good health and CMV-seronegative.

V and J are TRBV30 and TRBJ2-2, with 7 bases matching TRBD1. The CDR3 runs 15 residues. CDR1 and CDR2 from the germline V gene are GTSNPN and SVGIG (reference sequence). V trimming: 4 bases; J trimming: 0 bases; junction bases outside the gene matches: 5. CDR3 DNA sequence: TGTGCCTGGACGTACAGGGGCACGAACACCGGGGAGCTGTTTTTT. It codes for CAWTYRGTNTGELFF.

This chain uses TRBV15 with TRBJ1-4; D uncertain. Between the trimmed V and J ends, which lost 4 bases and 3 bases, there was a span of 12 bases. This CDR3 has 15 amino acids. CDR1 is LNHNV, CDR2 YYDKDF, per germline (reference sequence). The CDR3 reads CATSIRSGPNEKLFF. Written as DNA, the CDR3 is TGTGCCACCAGCATAAGATCCGGTCCTAATGAAAAACTGTTTTTT.

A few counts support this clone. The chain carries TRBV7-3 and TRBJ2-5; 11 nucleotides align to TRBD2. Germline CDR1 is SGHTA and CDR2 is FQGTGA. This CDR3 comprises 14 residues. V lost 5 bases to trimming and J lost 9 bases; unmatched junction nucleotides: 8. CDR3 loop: CASSPIAGGGAQYF. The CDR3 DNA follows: TGTGCCAGCAGCCCTATAGCGGGAGGGGGGGCCCAGTACTTC.

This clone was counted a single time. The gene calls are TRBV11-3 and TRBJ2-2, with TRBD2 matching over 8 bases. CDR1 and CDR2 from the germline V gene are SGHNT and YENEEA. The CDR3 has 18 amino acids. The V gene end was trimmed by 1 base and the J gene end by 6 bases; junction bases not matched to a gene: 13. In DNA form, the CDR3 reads TGTGCCAGCAGCTTAGTGGGCGGTAGCGGGAAAGGGGCCGGGGAGCTGTTTTTT. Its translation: CASSLVGGSGKGAGELFF.

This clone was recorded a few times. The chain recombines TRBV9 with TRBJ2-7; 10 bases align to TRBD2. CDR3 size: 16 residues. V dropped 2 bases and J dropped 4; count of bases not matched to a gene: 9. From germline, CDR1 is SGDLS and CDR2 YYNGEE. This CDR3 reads CASSVTLAGLSYEQYF. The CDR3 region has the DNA TGTGCCAGCAGCGTGACACTAGCGGGGCTATCGTACGAGCAGTACTTC.

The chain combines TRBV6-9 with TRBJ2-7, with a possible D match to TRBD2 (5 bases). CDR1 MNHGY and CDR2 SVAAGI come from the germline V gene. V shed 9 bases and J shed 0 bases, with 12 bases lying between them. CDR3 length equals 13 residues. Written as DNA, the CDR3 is TGTGCCAGGACGACGGGGTTCTCCTACGAGCAGTACTTC. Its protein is CARTTGFSYEQYF.

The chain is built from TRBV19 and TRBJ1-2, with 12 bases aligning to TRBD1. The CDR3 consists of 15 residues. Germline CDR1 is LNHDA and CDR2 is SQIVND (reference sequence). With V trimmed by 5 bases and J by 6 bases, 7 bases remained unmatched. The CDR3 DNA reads TGTGCCAGTAGTCTGGGGGGACAGGGGGCGAATGGCTACACCTTC. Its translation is CASSLGGQGANGYTF.

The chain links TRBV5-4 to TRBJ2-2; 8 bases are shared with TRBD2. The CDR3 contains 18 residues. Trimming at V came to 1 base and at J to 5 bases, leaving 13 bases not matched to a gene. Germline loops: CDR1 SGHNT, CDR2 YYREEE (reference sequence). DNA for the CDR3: TGTGCCAGCAGCTTGAGAGCTGGGGCGGGAGGTAGAACCGGGGAGCTGTTTTTT. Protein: CASSLRAGAGGRTGELFF.

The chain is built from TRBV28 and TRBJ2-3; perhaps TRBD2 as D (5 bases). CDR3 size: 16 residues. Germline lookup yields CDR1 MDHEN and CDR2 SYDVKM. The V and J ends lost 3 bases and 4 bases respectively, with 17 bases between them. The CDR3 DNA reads TGTGCCAGCAGTTTTCCACTAGAAGGCTTCTCAGATACGCAGTATTTT. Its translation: CASSFPLEGFSDTQYF.

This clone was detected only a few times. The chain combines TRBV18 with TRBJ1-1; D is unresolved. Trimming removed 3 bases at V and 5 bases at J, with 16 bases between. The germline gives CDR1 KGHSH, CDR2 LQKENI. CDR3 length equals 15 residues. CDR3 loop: CASSPAHRGETEAFF. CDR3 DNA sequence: TGTGCCAGCTCACCTGCCCATCGAGGAGAGACTGAAGCTTTCTTT.

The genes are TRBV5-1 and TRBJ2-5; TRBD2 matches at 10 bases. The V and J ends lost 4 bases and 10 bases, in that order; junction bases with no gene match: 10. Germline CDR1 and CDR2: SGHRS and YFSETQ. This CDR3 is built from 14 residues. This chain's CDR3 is CASSPGLAEGSQYF. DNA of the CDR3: TGCGCCAGCAGCCCCGGACTAGCGGAGGGGAGCCAGTACTTC.

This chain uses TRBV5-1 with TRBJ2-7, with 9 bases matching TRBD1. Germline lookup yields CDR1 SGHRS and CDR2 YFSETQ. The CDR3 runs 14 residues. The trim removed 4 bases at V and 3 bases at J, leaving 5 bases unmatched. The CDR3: CASSRDRVGYEQYF. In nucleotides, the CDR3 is TGCGCCAGCAGCCGGGACAGGGTGGGCTACGAGCAGTACTTC.

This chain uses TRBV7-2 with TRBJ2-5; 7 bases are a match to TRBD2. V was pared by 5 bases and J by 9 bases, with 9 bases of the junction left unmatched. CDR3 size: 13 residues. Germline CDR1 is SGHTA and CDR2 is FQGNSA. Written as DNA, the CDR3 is TGTGCCAGCAGCCCCGGGACTACCGCTTCCCAGTACTTC. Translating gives CASSPGTTASQYF.

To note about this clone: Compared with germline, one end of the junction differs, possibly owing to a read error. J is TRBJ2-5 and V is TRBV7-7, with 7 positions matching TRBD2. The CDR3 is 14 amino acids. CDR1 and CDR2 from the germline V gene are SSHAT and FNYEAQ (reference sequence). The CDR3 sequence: CASSGEPSGETQYF. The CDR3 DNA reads TGTGCTAGCAGCGGGGAGCCTTCGGGAGAGACCCAGTACTTC.

The CDR3 coding sequence is TGTGCCAGCAGCAATTACAGGGGCTTGAACACTGAAGCTTTCTTT. This codes for CASSNYRGLNTEAFF. The chain joins TRBV27 to TRBJ1-1; 7 bases are a match to TRBD1. V was clipped by 6 bases and J by 0 bases; unmatched bases: 7. Germline-derived CDR1 and CDR2 are MNHEY and SMNVEV (reference sequence). The CDR3 has 15 amino acids.

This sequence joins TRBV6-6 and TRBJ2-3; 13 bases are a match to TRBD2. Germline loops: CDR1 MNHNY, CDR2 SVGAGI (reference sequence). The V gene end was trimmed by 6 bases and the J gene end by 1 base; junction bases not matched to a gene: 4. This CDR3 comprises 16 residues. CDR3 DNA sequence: TGTGCCAGCAGCTACGGGACTAGCGGGGGCACAGATACGCAGTATTTT. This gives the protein CASSYGTSGGTDTQYF.

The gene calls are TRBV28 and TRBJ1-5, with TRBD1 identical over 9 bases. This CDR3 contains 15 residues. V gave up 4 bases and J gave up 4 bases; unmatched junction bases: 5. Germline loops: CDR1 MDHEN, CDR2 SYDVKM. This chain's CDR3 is CASSSPGTGNQPQHF. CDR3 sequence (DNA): TGTGCCAGCAGTTCCCCCGGGACAGGGAATCAGCCCCAGCATTTT. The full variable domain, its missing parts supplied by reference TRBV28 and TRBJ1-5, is DVKVTQSSRYLVKRTGEKVFLECVQDMDHENMFWYRQDPGLGLRLIYFSYDVKMKEKGDIPEGYSVSREKKERFSLILESASTNQTSMYLCASSSPGTGNQPQHFGDGTRLSIL.

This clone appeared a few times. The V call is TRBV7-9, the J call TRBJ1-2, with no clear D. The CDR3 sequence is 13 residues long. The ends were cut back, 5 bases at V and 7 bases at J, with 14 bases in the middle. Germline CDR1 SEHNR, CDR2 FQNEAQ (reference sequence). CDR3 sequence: CASSPPGSGGYTF. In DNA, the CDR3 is TGTGCCAGCAGCCCACCAGGCAGTGGTGGCTACACCTTC.

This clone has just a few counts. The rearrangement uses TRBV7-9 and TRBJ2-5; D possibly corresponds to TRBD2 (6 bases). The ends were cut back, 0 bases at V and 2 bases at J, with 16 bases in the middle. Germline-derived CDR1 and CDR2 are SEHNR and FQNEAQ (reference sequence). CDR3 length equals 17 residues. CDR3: CASSLARPSVGQETQYF. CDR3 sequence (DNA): TGTGCCAGCAGCTTAGCGCGGCCTAGCGTAGGTCAAGAGACCCAGTACTTC.

CDR3 loop: CAWSVRGGEVGELFF. Here the CDR3 DNA reads TGTGCCTGGAGTGTACGAGGGGGCGAGGTCGGGGAGCTGTTTTTT. The chain couples TRBV30 to TRBJ2-2; 7 nucleotides line up with TRBD1. This CDR3 contains 15 residues. Trimming took 0 bases from V and 7 from J; bases not matched to a gene: 8. Germline V CDR1 and CDR2: GTSNPN, SVGIG (reference sequence).

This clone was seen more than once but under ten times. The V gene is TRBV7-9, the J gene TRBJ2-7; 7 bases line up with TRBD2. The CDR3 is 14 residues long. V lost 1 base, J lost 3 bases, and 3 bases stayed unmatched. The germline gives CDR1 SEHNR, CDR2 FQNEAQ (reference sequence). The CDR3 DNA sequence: TGTGCCAGCAGCTTAGACACTAGCGTCTACGAGCAGTACTTC. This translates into CASSLDTSVYEQYF.